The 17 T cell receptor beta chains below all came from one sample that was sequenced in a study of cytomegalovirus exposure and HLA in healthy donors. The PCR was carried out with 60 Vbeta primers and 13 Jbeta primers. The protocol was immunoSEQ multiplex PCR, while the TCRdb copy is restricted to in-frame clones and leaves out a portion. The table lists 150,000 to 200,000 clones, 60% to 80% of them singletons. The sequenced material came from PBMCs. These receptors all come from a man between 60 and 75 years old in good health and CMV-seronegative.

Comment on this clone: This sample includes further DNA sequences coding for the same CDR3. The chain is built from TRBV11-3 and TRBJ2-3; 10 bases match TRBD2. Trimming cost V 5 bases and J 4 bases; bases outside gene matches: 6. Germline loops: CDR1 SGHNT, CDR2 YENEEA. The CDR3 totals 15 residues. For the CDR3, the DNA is TGTGCCAGCAGCGGCCGGCTAGCGGGGGCAGATACGCAGTATTTT. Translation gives CASSGRLAGADTQYF.

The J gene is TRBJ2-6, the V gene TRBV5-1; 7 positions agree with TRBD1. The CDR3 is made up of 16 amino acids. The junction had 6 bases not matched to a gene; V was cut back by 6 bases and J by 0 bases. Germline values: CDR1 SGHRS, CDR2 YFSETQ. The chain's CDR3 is CASTGQVFSGANVLTF. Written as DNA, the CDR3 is TGCGCCAGCACCGGACAGGTGTTCTCTGGGGCCAACGTCCTGACTTTC.

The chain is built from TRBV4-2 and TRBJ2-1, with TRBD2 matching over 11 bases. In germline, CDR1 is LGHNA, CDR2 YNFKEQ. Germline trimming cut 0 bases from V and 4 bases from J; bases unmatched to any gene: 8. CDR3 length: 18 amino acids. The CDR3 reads CASSQDLGLAGGYNEQFF. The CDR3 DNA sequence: TGTGCCAGCAGCCAAGATCTCGGGCTAGCGGGGGGTTACAATGAGCAGTTCTTC.

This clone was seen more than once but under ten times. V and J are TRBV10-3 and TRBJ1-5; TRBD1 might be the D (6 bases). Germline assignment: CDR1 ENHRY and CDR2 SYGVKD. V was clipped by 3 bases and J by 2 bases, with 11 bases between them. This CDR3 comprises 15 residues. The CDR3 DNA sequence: TGTGCCATCAGTGATCAGGGGTGGGGCAATCAGCCCCAGCATTTT. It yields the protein CAISDQGWGNQPQHF.

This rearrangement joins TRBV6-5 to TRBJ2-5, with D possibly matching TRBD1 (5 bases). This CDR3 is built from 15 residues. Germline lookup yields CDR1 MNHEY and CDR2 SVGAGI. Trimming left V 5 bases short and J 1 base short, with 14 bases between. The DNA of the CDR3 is TGTGCCAGCAGTACTCGGACACTCCTCCAAGAGACCCAGTACTTC. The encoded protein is CASSTRTLLQETQYF.

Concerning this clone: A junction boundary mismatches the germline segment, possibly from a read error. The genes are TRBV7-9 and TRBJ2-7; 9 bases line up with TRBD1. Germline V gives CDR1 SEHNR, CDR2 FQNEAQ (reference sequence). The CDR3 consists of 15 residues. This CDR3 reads CSSSLETGGGYEQYF. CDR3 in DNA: TGTTCCAGCAGCTTAGAAACAGGGGGCGGTTACGAGCAGTACTTC.

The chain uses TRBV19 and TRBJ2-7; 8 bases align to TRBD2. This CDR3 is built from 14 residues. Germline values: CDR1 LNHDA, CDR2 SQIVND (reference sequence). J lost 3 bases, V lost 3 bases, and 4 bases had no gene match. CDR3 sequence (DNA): TGTGCCAGTAGTATGGTCGGGGGGGGCTACGAGCAGTACTTC. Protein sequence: CASSMVGGGYEQYF.

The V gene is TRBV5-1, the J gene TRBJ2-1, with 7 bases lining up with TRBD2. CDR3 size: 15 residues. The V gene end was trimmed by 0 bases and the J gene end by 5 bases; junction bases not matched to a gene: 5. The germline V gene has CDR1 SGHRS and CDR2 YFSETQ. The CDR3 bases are TGCGCCAGCAGCTTGGTCTGGACTAGAGACAATGAGCAGTTCTTC. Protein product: CASSLVWTRDNEQFF.

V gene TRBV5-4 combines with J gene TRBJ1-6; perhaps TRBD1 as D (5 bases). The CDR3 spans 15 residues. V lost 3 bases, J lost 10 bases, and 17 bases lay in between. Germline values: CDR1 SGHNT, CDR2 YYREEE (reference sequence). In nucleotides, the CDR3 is TGTGCCAGCAGCTCCGGCGGGACTCGGGGATCACCCCTCCACTTT. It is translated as CASSSGGTRGSPLHF.

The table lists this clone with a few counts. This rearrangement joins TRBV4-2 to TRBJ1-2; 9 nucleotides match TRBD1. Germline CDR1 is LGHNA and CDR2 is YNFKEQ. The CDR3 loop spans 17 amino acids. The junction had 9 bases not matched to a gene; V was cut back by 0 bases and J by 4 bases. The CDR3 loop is CASSQDMGTGMAYGYTF. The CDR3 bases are TGTGCCAGCAGCCAAGATATGGGGACAGGGATGGCCTATGGCTACACCTTC.

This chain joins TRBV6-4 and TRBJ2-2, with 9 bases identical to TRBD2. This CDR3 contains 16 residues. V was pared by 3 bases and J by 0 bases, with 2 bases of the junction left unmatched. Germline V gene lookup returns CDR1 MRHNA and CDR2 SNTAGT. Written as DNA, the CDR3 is TGTGCCAGCAGTGAGTTAGCGGGGGCGAACACCGGGGAGCTGTTTTTT. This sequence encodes CASSELAGANTGELFF.

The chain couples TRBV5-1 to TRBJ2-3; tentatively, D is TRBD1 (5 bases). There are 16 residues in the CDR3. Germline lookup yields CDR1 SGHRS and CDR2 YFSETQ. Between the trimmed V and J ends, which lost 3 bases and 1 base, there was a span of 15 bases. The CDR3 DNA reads TGCGCCAGCAGCTCTAGGGGTGGGGTGGGCACAGATACGCAGTATTTT. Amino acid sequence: CASSSRGGVGTDTQYF.

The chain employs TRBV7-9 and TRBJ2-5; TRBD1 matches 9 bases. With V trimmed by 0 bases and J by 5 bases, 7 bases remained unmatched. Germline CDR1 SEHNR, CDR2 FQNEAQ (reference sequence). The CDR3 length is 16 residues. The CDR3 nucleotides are TGTGCCAGCAGCTTAGCCAGGACAGGGGAGCTGGAGACCCAGTACTTC. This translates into CASSLARTGELETQYF.

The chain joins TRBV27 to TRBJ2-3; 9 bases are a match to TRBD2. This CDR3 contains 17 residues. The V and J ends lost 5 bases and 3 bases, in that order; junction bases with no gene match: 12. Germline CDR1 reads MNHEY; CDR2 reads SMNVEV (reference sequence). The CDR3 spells CASSPFSSGIWTDTQYF. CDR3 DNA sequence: TGTGCCAGCAGTCCTTTCTCTAGCGGGATTTGGACAGATACGCAGTATTTT.

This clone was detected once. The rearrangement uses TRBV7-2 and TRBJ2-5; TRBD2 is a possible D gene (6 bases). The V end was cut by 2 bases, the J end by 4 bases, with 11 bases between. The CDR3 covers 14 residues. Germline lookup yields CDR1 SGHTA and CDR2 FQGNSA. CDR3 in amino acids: CASSLRRGVETQYF. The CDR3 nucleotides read TGTGCCAGCAGCTTACGGCGGGGCGTAGAGACCCAGTACTTC.

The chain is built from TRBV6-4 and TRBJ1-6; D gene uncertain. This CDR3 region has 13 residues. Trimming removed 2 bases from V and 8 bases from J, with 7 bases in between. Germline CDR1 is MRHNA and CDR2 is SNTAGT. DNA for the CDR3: TGTGCCAGCAGTGACGAGGAAGATTCACCCCTCCACTTT. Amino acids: CASSDEEDSPLHF.

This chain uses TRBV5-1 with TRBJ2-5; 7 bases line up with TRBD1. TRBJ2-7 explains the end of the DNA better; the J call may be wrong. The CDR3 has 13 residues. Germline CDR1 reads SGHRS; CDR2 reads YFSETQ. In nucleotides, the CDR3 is TGCGCCAGCAGCCCGGGACAGCTCTACGAGCAGTACTTC. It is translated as CASSPGQLYEQYF.